Shown below are 4 T cell receptor beta chains from a single sample sequenced in a study of cytomegalovirus exposure and HLA in healthy donors (TCRdb year 2017). The library was made by the immunoSEQ multiplex PCR assay. For the multiplex PCR, a mixture combining 60 forward primers for TCR Vbeta segments and 13 reverse primers for TCR Jbeta segments was used. Sourced from immuneACCESS, this table was stored by TCRdb with only in-frame sequences that have V and J called. A share of the clones is absent; for the studies checked, an unresolved V gene accounts for under half, and the remainder has no known explanation. Counted in this sample were about 270,000 clones; around two thirds of them appeared once. 2% to 2.5% of the sample belongs to the ten largest clones. Sequenced sample: PBMCs. Every receptor here comes from a female donor in good health and CMV-seronegative.

This clone appeared a single time. The rearrangement joins TRBV25-1 to TRBJ1-2, with 12 nucleotides matching TRBD1. From germline, CDR1 is MGHDK and CDR2 SYGVNS. Unmatched junction bases numbered 8, after V lost 4 bases and J lost 8 bases. This CDR3 is built from 15 residues. This chain's CDR3 is CASSGPGQGARGYTF. The CDR3 DNA reads TGTGCCAGCAGTGGTCCGGGACAGGGGGCGCGGGGCTACACCTTC.

The gene calls are TRBV18 and TRBJ1-2, with D possibly being TRBD1 (5 bases). Trimming pared 3 bases from V and 8 bases from J, leaving 13 bases between. CDR3 length: 13 residues. Germline assignment: CDR1 KGHSH and CDR2 LQKENI. For the CDR3, the DNA is TGTGCCAGCTCACCGGGACTCCCTTGGGGCTACACCTTC. This encodes CASSPGLPWGYTF.

This clone was detected only once. V gene TRBV4-1 combines with J gene TRBJ2-2; 7 nucleotides line up with TRBD2. The germline CDR1 and CDR2 sequences are MGHRA and YSYEKL. V lost 7 bases and J lost 6; bases outside the gene matches: 5. This CDR3 is built from 13 residues. CDR3 sequence: CASMGGSAGELFF. The CDR3 region has the DNA TGCGCCAGCATGGGGGGGTCTGCCGGGGAGCTGTTTTTT.

The chain uses TRBV5-1 and TRBJ2-5; D perhaps matches TRBD2 (6 bases). The V end lost 3 bases, the J end lost 5 bases, and 17 bases lay between the germline ends. Germline-derived CDR1 and CDR2 are SGHRS and YFSETQ. CDR3 length: 15 residues. The CDR3 region has the DNA TGCGCCAGCAGCTCTGGCATTGGGGGGTTGGAGACCCAGTACTTC. This gives the protein CASSSGIGGLETQYF. The entire variable domain, with the rest obtained from reference TRBV5-1 and TRBJ2-5, is as follows: KAGVTQTPRYLIKTRGQQVTLSCSPISGHRSVSWYQQTPGQGLQFLFEYFSETQRNKGNFPGRFSGRQFSNSRSEMNVSTLELGDSALYLCASSSGIGGLETQYFGPGTRLLVL.